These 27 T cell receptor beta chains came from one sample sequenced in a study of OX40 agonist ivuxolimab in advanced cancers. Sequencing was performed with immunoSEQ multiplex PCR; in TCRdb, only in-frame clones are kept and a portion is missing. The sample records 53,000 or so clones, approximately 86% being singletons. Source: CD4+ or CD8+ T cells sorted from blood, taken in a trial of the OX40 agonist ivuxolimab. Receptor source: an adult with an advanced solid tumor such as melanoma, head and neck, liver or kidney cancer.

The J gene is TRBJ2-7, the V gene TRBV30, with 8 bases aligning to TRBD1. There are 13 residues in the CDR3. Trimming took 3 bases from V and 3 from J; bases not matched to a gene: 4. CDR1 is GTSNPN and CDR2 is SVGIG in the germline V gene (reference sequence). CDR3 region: CAWRQGADYEQYF. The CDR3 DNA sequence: TGTGCCTGGAGGCAGGGGGCGGACTACGAGCAGTACTTC.

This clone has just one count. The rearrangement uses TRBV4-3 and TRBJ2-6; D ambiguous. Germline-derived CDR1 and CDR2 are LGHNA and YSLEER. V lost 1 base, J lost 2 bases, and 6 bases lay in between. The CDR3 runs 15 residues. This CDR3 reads CASSQVATGANVLTF. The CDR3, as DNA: TGCGCCAGCAGCCAAGTAGCAACTGGGGCCAACGTCCTGACTTTC.

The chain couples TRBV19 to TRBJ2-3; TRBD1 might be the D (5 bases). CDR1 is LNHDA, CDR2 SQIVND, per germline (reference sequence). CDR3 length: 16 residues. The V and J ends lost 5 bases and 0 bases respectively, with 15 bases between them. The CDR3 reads CASSPRTRVSTDTQYF. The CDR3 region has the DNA TGTGCCAGTAGTCCTCGGACAAGAGTGAGCACAGATACGCAGTATTTT.

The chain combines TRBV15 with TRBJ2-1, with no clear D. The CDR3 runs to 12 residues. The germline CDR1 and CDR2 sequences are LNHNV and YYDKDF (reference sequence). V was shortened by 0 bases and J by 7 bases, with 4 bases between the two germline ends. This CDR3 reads CATSRDHNEQFF. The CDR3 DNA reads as TGTGCCACCAGCAGAGATCATAATGAGCAGTTCTTC. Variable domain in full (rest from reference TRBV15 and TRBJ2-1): DAMVIQNPRYQVTQFGKPVTLSCSQTLNHNVMYWYQQKSSQAPKLLFHYYDKDFNNEADTPDNFQSRRPNTSFCFLDIRSPGLGDTAMYLCATSRDHNEQFFGPGTRLTVL.

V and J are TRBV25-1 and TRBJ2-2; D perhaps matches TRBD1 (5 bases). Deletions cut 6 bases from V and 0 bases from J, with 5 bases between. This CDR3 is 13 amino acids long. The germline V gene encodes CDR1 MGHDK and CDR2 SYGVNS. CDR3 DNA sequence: TGTGCCAGCAGGACAGCGAACACCGGGGAGCTGTTTTTT. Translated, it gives CASRTANTGELFF.

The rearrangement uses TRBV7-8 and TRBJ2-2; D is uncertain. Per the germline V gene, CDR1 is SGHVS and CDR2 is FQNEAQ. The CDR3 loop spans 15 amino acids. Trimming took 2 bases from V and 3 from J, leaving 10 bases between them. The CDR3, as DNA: TGTGCCAGCAGCTTAATGGGCCTCCACACCGGGGAGCTGTTTTTT. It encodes CASSLMGLHTGELFF. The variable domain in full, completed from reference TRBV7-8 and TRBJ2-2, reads GAGVSQSPRYKVAKRGQDVALRCDPISGHVSLFWYQQALGQGPEFLTYFQNEAQLDKSGLPSDRFFAERPEGSVSTLKIQRTQQEDSAVYLCASSLMGLHTGELFFGEGSRLTVL.

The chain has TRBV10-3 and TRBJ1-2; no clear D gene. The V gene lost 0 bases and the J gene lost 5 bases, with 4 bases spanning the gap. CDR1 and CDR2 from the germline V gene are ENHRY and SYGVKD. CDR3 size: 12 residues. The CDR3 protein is CAISESQYGYTF. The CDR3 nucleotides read TGTGCCATCAGTGAGTCACAATATGGCTACACCTTC.

The CDR3 reads CASTGYNEQFF. The CDR3 region has the DNA TGTGCCAGTACAGGATACAATGAGCAGTTCTTC. The chain is built from TRBV19 and TRBJ2-1; D is uncertain. CDR3 length: 11 amino acids. Germline V gene sequence: CDR1 LNHDA, CDR2 SQIVND (reference sequence). Trimming stripped 7 bases from V and 4 bases from J, with 5 bases between.

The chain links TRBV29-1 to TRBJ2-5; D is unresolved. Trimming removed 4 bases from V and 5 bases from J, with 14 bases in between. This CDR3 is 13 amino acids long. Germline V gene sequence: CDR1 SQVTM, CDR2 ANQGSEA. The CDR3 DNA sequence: TGCAGCGTTGTCGTGCGCCTGGGGGAGACCCAGTACTTC. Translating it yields CSVVVRLGETQYF.

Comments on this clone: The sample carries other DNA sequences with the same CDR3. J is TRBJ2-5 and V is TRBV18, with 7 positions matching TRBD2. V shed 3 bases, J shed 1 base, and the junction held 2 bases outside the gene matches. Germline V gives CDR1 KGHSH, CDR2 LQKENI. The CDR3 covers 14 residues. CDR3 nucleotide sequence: TGTGCCAGCTCACCTGGGACTATCCAAGAGACCCAGTACTTC. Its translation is CASSPGTIQETQYF.

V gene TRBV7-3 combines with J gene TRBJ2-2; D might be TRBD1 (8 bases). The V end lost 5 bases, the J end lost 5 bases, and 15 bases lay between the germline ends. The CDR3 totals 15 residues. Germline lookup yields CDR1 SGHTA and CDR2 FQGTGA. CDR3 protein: CASSKDRGGTGELFF. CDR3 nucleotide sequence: TGTGCCAGCAGCAAAGACAGGGGAGGGACCGGGGAGCTGTTTTTT.

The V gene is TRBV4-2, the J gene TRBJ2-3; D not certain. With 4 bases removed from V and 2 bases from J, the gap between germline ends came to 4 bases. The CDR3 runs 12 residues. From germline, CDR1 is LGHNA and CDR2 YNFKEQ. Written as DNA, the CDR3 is TGTGCCAGCAGCCTGGCCACAGATACGCAGTATTTT. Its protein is CASSLATDTQYF.

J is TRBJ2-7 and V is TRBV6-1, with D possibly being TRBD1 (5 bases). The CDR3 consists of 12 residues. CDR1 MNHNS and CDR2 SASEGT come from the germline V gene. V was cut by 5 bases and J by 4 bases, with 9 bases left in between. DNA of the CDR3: TGTGCCAGCAGTTTAAGGGGATACGAGCAGTACTTC. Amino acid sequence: CASSLRGYEQYF.

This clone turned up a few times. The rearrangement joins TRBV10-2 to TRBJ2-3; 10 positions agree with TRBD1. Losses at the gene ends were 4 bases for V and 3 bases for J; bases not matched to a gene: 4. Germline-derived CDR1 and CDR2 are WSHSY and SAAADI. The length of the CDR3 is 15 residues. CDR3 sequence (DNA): TGCGCCAGCAGTGCGATGGGACAGGGGACAGATACGCAGTATTTT. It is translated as CASSAMGQGTDTQYF.

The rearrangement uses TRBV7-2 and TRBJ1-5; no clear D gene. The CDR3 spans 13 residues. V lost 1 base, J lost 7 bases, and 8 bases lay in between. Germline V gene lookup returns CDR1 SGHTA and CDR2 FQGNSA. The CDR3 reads CASSLVGDQPQHF. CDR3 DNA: TGTGCCAGCAGCTTAGTGGGAGACCAGCCCCAGCATTTT.

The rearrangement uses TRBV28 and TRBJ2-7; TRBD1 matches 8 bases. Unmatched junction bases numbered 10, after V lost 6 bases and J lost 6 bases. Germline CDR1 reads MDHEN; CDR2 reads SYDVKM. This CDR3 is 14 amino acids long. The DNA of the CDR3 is TGTGCCAGCAGCTTCCGGGACAGGAGGATCGAGCAGTACTTC. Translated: CASSFRDRRIEQYF.

The CDR3, as DNA: TGTGCCAGTACCTCACGGGGGGAATCCTACAATGAGCAGTTCTTC. Amino acid sequence: CASTSRGESYNEQFF. The chain has TRBV19 and TRBJ2-1, with 7 positions matching TRBD2. The germline V gene encodes CDR1 LNHDA and CDR2 SQIVND (reference sequence). V dropped 7 bases and J dropped 1; count of bases not matched to a gene: 7. The CDR3 is 15 residues long.

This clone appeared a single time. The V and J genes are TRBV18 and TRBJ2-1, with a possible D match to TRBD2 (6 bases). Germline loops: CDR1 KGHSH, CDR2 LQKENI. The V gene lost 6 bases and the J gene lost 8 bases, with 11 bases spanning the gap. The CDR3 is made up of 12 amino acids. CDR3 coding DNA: TGTGCCAGCTCGGAGACTAGGCATGAGCAGTTCTTC. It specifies CASSETRHEQFF.

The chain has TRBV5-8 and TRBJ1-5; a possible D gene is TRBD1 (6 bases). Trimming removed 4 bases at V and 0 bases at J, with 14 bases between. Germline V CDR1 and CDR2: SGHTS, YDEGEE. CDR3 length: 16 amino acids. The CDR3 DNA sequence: TGTGCCAGCAGCGAAATGACAGGTTATAGCAATCAGCCCCAGCATTTT. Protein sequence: CASSEMTGYSNQPQHF.

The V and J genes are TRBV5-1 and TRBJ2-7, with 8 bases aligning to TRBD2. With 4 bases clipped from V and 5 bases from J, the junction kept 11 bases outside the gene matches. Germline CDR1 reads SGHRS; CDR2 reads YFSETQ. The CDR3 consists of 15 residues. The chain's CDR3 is CASSLAGGTQHEQYF. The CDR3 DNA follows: TGCGCCAGCAGCCTCGCGGGAGGCACTCAGCACGAGCAGTACTTC.

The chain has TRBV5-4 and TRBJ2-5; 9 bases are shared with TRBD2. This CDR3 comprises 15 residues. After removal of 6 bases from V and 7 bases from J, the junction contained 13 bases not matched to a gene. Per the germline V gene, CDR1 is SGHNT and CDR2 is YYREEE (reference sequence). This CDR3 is CASTAGGHEGGTQYF. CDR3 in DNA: TGTGCCAGCACCGCGGGAGGGCACGAGGGAGGGACCCAGTACTTC. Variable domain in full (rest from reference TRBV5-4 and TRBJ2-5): ETGVTQSPTHLIKTRGQQVTLRCSSQSGHNTVSWYQQALGQGPQFIFQYYREEENGRGNFPPRFSGLQFPNYSSELNVNALELDDSALYLCASTAGGHEGGTQYFGPGTRLLVL.

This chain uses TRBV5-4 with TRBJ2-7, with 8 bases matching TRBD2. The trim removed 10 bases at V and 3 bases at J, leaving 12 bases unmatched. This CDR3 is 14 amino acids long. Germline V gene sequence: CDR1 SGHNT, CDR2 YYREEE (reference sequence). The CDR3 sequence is CAGTSAGAGYEQYF. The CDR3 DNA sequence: TGTGCCGGAACTTCAGCGGGAGCAGGCTACGAGCAGTACTTC.

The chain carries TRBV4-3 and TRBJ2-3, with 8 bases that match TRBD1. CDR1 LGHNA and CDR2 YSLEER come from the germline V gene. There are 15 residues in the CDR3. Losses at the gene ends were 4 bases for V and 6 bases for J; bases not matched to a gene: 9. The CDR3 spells CASSLQRGTGDTQYF. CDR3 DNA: TGCGCCAGCAGCCTCCAGCGAGGGACAGGCGATACGCAGTATTTT.

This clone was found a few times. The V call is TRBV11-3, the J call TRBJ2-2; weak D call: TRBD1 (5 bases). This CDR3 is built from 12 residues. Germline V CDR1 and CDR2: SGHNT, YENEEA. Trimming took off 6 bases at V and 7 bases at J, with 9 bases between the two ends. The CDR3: CASSPGFGELFF. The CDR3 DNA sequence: TGTGCCAGCAGTCCAGGGTTCGGGGAGCTGTTTTTT.

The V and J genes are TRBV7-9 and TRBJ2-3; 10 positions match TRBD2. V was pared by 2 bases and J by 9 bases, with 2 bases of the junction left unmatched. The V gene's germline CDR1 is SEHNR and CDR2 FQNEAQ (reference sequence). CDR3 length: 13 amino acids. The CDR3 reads CASSLLAGDTQYF. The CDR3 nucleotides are TGTGCCAGCAGCTTACTAGCGGGAGACACGCAGTATTTT.

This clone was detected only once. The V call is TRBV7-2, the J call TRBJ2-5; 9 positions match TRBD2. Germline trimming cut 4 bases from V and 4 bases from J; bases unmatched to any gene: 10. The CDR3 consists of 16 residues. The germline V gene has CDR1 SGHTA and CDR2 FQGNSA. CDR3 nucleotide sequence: TGTGCCAGCAGCTGGAATAGCGGGAGAGAGGGAGAGACCCAGTACTTC. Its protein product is CASSWNSGREGETQYF.

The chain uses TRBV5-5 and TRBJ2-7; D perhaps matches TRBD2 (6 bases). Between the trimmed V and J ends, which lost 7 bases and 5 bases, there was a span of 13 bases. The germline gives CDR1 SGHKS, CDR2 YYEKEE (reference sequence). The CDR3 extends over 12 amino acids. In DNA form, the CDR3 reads TGTGCCAGCGGGACTTGGACCCACGAGCAGTACTTC. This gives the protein CASGTWTHEQYF. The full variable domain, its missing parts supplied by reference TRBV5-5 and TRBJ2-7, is DAGVTQSPTHLIKTRGQQVTLRCSPISGHKSVSWYQQVLGQGPQFIFQYYEKEERGRGNFPDRFSARQFPNYSSELNVNALLLGDSALYLCASGTWTHEQYFGPGTRLTVT.